The subject of this entry is one TCR beta chain. This entry comes from a study of radiotherapy plus CTLA-4 blockade in lung cancer. TCRdb's copy holds only in-frame clones and misses some; the assay was immunoSEQ multiplex PCR. The sample holds 75,000 to 100,000 clones, approximately 85% seen once. The sequenced sample was peripheral blood, obtained from a patient treated with radiotherapy plus ipilimumab. This sequence was found in a human donor with non-small cell lung cancer who had a partial response to radiotherapy plus ipilimumab.

The CDR3 nucleotides are TGTGCCAGCACCTCCCCGGACAGGGCAACGAGAACTGAAGCTTTCTTT. Translating gives CASTSPDRATRTEAFF. The chain combines TRBV5-4 with TRBJ1-1, with 8 nucleotides matching TRBD1. Germline V gives CDR1 SGHNT, CDR2 YYREEE (reference sequence). This CDR3 is built from 16 residues. The J segment lost 5 bases and the V segment lost 6 bases, leaving 15 bases of the junction unmatched. The entire variable domain, with the rest obtained from reference TRBV5-4 and TRBJ1-1, is as follows: ETGVTQSPTHLIKTRGQQVTLRCSSQSGHNTVSWYQQALGQGPQFIFQYYREEENGRGNFPPRFSGLQFPNYSSELNVNALELDDSALYLCASTSPDRATRTEAFFGQGTRLTVV.